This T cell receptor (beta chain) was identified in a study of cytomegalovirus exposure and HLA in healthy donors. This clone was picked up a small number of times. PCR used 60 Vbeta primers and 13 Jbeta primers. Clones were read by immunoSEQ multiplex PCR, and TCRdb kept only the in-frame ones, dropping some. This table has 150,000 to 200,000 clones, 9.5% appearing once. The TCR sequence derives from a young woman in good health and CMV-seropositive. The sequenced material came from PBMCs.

The CDR3 spells CASSLWGREGNWYEQYF. DNA for the CDR3: TGCGCCAGCAGCTTGTGGGGCAGGGAGGGGAATTGGTACGAGCAGTACTTC. The chain is built from TRBV5-1 and TRBJ2-7, with 7 nucleotides matching TRBD2. CDR3 length: 17 amino acids. The germline V gene has CDR1 SGHRS and CDR2 YFSETQ. V shed 1 base, J shed 4 bases, and the junction held 14 bases outside the gene matches.